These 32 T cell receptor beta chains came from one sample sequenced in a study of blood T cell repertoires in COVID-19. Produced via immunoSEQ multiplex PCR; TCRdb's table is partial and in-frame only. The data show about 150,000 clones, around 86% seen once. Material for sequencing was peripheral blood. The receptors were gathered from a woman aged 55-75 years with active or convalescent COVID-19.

CDR3 residues: CASSDLAGEETQYF. The CDR3 DNA reads as TGTGCCAGCAGCGACCTAGCGGGTGAAGAGACCCAGTACTTC. The genes are TRBV4-2 and TRBJ2-5; the match to TRBD2 covers 8 bases. Trimming removed 5 bases from V and 3 bases from J; junction bases left unmatched: 5. CDR1 and CDR2 from the germline V gene are LGHNA and YNFKEQ. This CDR3 comprises 14 residues.

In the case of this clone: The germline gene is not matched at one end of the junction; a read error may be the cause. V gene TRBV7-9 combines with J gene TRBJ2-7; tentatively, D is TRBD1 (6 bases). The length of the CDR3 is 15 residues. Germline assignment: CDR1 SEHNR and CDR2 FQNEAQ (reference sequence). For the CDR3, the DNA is TGTGCCAGCAGTTTAGCTGAAGGGGGAATCCCCGAGCAGTACTTC. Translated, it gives CASSLAEGGIPEQYF.

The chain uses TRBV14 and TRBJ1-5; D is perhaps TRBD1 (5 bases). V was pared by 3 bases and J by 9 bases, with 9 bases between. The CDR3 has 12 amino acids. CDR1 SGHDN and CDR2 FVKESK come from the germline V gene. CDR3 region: CASSQGGGPQHF. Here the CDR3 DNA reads TGTGCCAGCAGCCAGGGGGGAGGGCCCCAGCATTTT.

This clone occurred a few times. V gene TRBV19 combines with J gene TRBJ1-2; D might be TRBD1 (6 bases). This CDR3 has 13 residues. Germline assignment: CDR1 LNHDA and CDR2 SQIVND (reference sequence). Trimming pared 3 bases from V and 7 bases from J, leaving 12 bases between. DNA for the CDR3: TGTGCCAGTAGTATTACACAGGGAAGTGGCTACACCTTC. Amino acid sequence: CASSITQGSGYTF.

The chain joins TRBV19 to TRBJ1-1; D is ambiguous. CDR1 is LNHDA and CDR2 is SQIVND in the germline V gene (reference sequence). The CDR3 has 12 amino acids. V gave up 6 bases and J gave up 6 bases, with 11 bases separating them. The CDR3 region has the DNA TGTGCCAGTAGGAGCGAAAGAGCTGAAGCTTTCTTT. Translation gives CASRSERAEAFF.

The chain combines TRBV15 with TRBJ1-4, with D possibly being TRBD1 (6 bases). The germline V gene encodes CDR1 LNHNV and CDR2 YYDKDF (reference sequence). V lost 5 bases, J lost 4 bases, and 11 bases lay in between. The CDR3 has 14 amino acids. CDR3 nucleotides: TGTGCCACCAGCGGAGGGGGGGATAATGAAAAACTGTTTTTT. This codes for CATSGGGDNEKLFF.

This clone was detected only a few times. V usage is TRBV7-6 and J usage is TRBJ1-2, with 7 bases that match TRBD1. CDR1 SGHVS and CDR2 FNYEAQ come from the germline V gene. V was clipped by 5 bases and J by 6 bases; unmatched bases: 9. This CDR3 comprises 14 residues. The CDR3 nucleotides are TGTGCCAGCAGCCCCTATTCGGGACAGAATGGCTACACCTTC. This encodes CASSPYSGQNGYTF.

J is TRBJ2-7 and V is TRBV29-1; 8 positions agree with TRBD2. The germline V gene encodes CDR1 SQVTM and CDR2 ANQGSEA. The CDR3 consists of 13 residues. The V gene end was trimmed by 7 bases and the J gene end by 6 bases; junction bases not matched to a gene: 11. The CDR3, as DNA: TGCAGCGCCACCGGGGGGGGGATGGGCGAGCAGTACTTC. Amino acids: CSATGGGMGEQYF.

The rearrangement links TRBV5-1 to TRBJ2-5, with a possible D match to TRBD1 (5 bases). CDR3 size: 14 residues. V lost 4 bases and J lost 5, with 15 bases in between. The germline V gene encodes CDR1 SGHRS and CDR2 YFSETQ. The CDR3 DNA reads TGCGCCAGCAGCCCCAGGGAAGGGTTGGAGACCCAGTACTTC. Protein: CASSPREGLETQYF.

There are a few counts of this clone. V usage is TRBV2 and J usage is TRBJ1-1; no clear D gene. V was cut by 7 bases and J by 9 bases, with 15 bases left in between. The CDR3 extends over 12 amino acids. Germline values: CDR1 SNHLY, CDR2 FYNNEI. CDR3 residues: CASTVEGGKAFF. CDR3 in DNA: TGTGCCAGCACTGTGGAGGGAGGGAAAGCTTTCTTT.

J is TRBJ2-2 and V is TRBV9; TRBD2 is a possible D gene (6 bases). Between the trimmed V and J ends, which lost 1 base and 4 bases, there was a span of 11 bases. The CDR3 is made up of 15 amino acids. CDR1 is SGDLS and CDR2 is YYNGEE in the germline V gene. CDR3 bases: TGTGCCAGCAGCGTAACATTCGGGGGCACCGGGGAGCTGTTTTTT. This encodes CASSVTFGGTGELFF.

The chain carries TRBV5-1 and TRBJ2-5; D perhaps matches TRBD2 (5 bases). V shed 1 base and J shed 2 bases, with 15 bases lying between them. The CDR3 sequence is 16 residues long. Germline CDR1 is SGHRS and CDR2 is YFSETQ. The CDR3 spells CASSLNPWTSQETQYF. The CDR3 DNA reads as TGCGCCAGCAGCTTGAATCCTTGGACTTCACAAGAGACCCAGTACTTC.

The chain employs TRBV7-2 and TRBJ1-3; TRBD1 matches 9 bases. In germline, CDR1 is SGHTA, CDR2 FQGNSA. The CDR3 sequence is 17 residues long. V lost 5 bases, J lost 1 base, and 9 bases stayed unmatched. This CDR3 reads CASSPSGTGHSGNTIYF. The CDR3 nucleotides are TGTGCCAGCAGCCCATCCGGGACAGGGCATTCTGGAAACACCATATATTTT.

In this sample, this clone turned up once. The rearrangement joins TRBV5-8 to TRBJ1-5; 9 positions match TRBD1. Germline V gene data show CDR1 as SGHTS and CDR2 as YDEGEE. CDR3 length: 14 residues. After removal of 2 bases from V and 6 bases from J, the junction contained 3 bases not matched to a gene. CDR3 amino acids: CASSLGDRVQPQHF. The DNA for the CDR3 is TGTGCCAGCAGCTTAGGGGACAGGGTTCAGCCCCAGCATTTT.

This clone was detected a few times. The CDR3 DNA is TGTGCCAGCAGTTACTCGGGACACGGGGACACTGAAGCTTTCTTT. Protein: CASSYSGHGDTEAFF. The chain has TRBV6-5 and TRBJ1-1, with D possibly TRBD1 on 6 matching bases. The length of the CDR3 is 15 residues. The germline V and J ends were trimmed by 0 bases and 3 bases, with 11 bases remaining between them. CDR1 and CDR2 from the germline V gene are MNHEY and SVGAGI.

The DNA of the CDR3 is TGTGCCAGCAGTTCGCAGACCCGACTAGCGGGTAGGGATGAGCAGTTCTTC. The encoded protein is CASSSQTRLAGRDEQFF. This rearrangement joins TRBV28 to TRBJ2-1, with 10 bases fitting TRBD2. CDR1 is MDHEN, CDR2 SYDVKM, per germline. CDR3 length: 17 residues. The trim removed 4 bases at V and 8 bases at J, leaving 14 bases unmatched.

CDR3 nucleotides: TGTGCCAGCAGCTTCTCGGGACTTAACACCGGGGAGCTGTTTTTT. Encoded protein: CASSFSGLNTGELFF. The chain combines TRBV11-2 with TRBJ2-2, with D perhaps TRBD2 (6 bases). V dropped 3 bases and J dropped 2 bases, with 10 bases sitting between them. CDR1 and CDR2 from the germline V gene are SGHAT and FQNNGV. The CDR3 runs 15 residues. Looking up the rest from reference TRBV11-2 and TRBJ2-2 gives the full variable domain: EAGVAQSPRYKIIEKRQSVAFWCNPISGHATLYWYQQILGQGPKLLIQFQNNGVVDDSQLPKDRFSAERLKGVDSTLKIQPAKLEDSAVYLCASSFSGLNTGELFFGEGSRLTVL.

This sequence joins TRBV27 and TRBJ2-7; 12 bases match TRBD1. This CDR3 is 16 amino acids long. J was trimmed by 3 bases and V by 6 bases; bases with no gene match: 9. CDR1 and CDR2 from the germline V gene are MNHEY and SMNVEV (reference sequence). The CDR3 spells CASSNPGQGAVYEQYF. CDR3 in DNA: TGTGCCAGCAGCAATCCGGGACAGGGGGCGGTCTACGAGCAGTACTTC.

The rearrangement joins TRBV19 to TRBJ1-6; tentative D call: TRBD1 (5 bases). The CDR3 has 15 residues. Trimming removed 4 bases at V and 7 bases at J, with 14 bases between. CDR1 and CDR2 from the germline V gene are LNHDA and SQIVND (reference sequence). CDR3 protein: CASSKVGLANSPLHF. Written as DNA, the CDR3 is TGTGCCAGTAGTAAGGTGGGGCTGGCGAATTCACCCCTCCACTTT.

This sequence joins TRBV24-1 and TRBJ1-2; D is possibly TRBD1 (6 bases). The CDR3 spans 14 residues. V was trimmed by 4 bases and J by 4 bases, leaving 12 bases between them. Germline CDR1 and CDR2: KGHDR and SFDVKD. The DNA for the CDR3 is TGTGCCACCAGTGAAGGACAGATTCCCTATGGCTACACCTTC. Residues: CATSEGQIPYGYTF.

The chain's CDR3 is CASSHPRVAKNIQYF. The CDR3 DNA reads as TGCGCCAGCAGTCACCCTCGAGTGGCCAAAAACATTCAGTACTTC. This chain joins TRBV23-1 and TRBJ2-4, with unresolved D. TRBV23-1 is an ORF, and what it does is uncertain. The CDR3 covers 15 residues. Trimming left V 3 bases short and J 1 base short, with 10 bases between.

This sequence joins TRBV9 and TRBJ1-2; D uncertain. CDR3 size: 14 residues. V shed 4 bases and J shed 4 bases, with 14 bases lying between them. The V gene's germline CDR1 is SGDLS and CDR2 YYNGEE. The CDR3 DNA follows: TGTGCCAGCAGCCCGATGACTGCTACCTATGGCTACACCTTC. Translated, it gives CASSPMTATYGYTF.

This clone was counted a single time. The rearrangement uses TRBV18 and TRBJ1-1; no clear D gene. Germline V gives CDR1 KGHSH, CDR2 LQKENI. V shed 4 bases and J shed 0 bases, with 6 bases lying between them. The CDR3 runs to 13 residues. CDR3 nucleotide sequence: TGTGCCAGCTCACGAACGGTGAACACTGAAGCTTTCTTT. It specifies CASSRTVNTEAFF.

CDR3 sequence: CASSQPRIGGRAGELFF. The CDR3 bases are TGTGCCAGCAGCCAACCCCGGATTGGCGGGAGGGCCGGGGAGCTGTTTTTT. The J gene is TRBJ2-2, the V gene TRBV2, with 9 positions matching TRBD2. The CDR3 length is 17 residues. CDR1 and CDR2 (germline): SNHLY, FYNNEI. Trimming at V came to 6 bases and at J to 6 bases, leaving 14 bases not matched to a gene.

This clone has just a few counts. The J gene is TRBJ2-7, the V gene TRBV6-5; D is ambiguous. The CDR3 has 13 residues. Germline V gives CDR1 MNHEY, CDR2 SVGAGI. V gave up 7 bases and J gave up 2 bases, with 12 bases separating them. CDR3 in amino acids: CASNTQATYEQYF. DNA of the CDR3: TGTGCCAGCAACACCCAGGCAACCTACGAGCAGTACTTC.

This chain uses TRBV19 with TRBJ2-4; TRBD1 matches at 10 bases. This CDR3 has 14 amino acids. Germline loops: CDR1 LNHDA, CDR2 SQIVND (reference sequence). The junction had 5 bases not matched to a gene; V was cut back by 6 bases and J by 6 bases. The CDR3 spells CASSDRGQGNIQYF. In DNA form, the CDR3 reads TGTGCCAGTAGCGACAGGGGGCAGGGAAACATTCAGTACTTC.

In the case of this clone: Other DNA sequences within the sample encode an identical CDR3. The CDR3 DNA sequence: TGCGCCAGCAGCTCCGGGACAGCGAACACTGAAGCTTTCTTT. The encoded protein is CASSSGTANTEAFF. The chain couples TRBV5-1 to TRBJ1-1, with 7 bases that match TRBD1. With V trimmed by 3 bases and J by 1 base, 3 bases remained unmatched. Germline values: CDR1 SGHRS, CDR2 YFSETQ. The CDR3 runs to 14 residues.

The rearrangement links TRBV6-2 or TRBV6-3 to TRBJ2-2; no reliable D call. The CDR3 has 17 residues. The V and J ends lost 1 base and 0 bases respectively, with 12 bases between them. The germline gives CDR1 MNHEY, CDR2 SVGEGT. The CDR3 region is CASSYFQAIANTGELFF. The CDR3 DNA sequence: TGTGCCAGCAGTTACTTCCAGGCGATCGCGAACACCGGGGAGCTGTTTTTT.

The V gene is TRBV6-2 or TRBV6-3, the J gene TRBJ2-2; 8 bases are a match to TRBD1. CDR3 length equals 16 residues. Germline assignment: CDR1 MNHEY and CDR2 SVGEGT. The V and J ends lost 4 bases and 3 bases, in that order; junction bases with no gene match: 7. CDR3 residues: CASSFWRTGHTGELFF. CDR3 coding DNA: TGTGCCAGCAGTTTCTGGCGGACAGGGCACACCGGGGAGCTGTTTTTT.

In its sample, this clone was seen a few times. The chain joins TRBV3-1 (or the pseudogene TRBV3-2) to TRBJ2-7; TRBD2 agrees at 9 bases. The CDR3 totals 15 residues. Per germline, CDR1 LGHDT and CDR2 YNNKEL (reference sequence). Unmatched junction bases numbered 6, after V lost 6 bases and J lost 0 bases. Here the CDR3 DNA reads TGTGCCAGCAGTCCAACTAGCGGGTTCTCCTACGAGCAGTACTTC. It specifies CASSPTSGFSYEQYF.

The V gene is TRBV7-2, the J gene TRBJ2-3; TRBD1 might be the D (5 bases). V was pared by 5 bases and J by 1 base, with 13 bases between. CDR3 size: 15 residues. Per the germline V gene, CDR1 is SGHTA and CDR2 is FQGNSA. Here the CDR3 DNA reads TGTGCCAGCAGCGGGTGGGGCGAGGGCACAGATACGCAGTATTTT. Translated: CASSGWGEGTDTQYF.

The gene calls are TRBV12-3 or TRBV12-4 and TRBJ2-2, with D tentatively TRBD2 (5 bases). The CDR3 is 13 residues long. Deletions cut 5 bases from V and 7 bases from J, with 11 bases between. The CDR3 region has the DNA TGTGCCAGCAGTCAACTAGAAATCGGGGAGCTGTTTTTT. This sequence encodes CASSQLEIGELFF.